The clone carrying this T cell receptor (beta chain) was counted only a few times. Antigen specificity is unknown. The time point was: cycle 4 day 1 (C4D1), after more than five weeks of nivolumab. Relapse after autologous stem cell transplantation occurred in every patient, and brentuximab vedotin exposure varied. From thawed PBMCs, CD4+ T cells were purified using magnetic negative selection. This entry comes from a study of PD-1 blockade in classical Hodgkin lymphoma. Whole-study results and caveats: Undefined causes, possibly disease activity or prior therapy, underlie the repertoire differences. While CD8+ TCR diversity did not rise significantly by C4D1, CD4+ TCR diversity did. Newly diagnosed patients were said to have less baseline TCR diversity than healthy donors did. Newly diagnosed patients and complete responders had comparable diversity at baseline.

Germline values: CDR1 LNHDA, CDR2 SQIVND (reference sequence). This CDR3 spans 13 amino acids. Trimming shortened V by 9 bases and J by 6 bases, and 15 bases separated the two germline ends. TCRdb keeps only in-frame clones here, not all; method: immunoSEQ multiplex PCR. Here the sample spans tens of thousands of clones, 80% being singletons. The TCR sequence derives from a human donor with classical Hodgkin lymphoma. The source material was CD4+ T cells from blood, sampled before the fourth cycle of nivolumab. The chain is built from TRBV19 and TRBJ1-5; D is ambiguous. CDR3 bases: TGTGCCAGCCGGATCCGGTTCGGTCAGCCCCAGCATTTT. This sequence encodes CASRIRFGQPQHF.